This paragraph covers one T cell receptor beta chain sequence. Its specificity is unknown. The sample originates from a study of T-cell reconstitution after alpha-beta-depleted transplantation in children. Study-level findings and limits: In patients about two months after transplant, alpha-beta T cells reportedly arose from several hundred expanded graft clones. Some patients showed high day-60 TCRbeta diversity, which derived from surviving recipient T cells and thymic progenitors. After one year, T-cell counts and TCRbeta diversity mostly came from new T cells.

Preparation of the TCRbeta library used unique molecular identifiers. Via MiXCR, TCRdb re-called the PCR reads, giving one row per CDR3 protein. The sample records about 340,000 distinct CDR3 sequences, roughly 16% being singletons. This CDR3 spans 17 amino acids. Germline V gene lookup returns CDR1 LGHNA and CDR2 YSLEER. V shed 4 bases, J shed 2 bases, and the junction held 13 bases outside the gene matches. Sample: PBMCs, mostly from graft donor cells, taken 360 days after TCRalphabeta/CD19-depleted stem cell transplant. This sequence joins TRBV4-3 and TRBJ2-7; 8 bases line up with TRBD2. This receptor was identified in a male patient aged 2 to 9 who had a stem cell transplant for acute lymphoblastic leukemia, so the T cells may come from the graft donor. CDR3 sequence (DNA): TGCGCCAGCAGCCTGGGGAGCGCTAGCGGGTTTACCTACGAGCAGTACTTC. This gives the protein CASSLGSASGFTYEQYF.